This entry lists 7 T cell receptor beta chains sequenced from one sample in a study of blood T cell repertoires in COVID-19. Sequencing used immunoSEQ multiplex PCR; TCRdb keeps in-frame clones, though not all of them. The sample has tens of thousands of clones; around 85% are singletons. The sequenced sample was peripheral blood. The receptors originated from a human donor in a cohort sampled during active COVID-19.

This rearrangement joins TRBV10-3 to TRBJ2-2; TRBD2 agrees at 12 bases. Germline V lookup: CDR1 ENHRY, CDR2 SYGVKD. Trimming removed 7 bases from V and 4 bases from J; junction bases left unmatched: 4. The CDR3 extends over 15 amino acids. CDR3 sequence: CAITASGGATGELFF. The CDR3 nucleotides read TGTGCCATCACGGCTAGCGGGGGGGCCACCGGGGAGCTGTTTTTT.

This chain connects TRBV9 to TRBJ2-1, with D perhaps matching TRBD1 (5 bases). CDR1 and CDR2 (germline): SGDLS, YYNGEE. The CDR3 covers 15 residues. V was trimmed by 4 bases and J by 5 bases, leaving 16 bases between them. The CDR3 protein is CASSSSSGLNNEQFF. The CDR3 region has the DNA TGTGCCAGCAGCTCGAGTTCAGGGTTGAACAATGAGCAGTTCTTC.

The V gene is TRBV18, the J gene TRBJ2-1; D remains ambiguous. In germline, CDR1 is KGHSH, CDR2 LQKENI. Deletions cut 1 base from V and 0 bases from J, with 16 bases between. The CDR3 runs 18 residues. The CDR3 spells CASSPLGPNPSSYNEQFF. DNA for the CDR3: TGTGCCAGCTCACCACTTGGCCCCAACCCCAGCTCCTACAATGAGCAGTTCTTC.

The chain joins TRBV6-2 or TRBV6-3 to TRBJ2-2, with D maybe TRBD2 (6 bases). Per germline, CDR1 MNHEY and CDR2 SVGEGT. V lost 5 bases to trimming and J lost 3 bases, with 13 bases between them. The CDR3 runs 15 residues. CDR3 protein: CASSPLGGDTGELFF. The CDR3, as DNA: TGTGCCAGCAGTCCGTTGGGGGGTGACACCGGGGAGCTGTTTTTT.

This chain uses TRBV11-3 with TRBJ1-2; perhaps TRBD1 as D (5 bases). The CDR3 is made up of 16 amino acids. V was clipped by 5 bases and J by 0 bases, with 16 bases between them. Germline CDR1 reads SGHNT; CDR2 reads YENEEA. The CDR3 bases are TGTGCCAGCAGCGGATATCCCAAGACAGCTAACTATGGCTACACCTTC. It encodes CASSGYPKTANYGYTF.

The CDR3: CASSKQGGYSNQPQHF. CDR3 bases: TGTGCCAGCAGTAAACAGGGGGGCTATAGCAATCAGCCCCAGCATTTT. The chain has TRBV27 and TRBJ1-5, with 8 bases identical to TRBD1. The germline V gene encodes CDR1 MNHEY and CDR2 SMNVEV (reference sequence). The ends lost 5 bases at V and 0 bases at J; junction bases unmatched: 6. The CDR3 length is 16 residues.

This chain joins TRBV5-1 and TRBJ1-2; the match to TRBD1 covers 10 bases. This CDR3 spans 14 amino acids. The V gene's germline CDR1 is SGHRS and CDR2 YFSETQ. V dropped 0 bases and J dropped 6; count of bases not matched to a gene: 2. The CDR3, as DNA: TGCGCCAGCAGCTTGGACGGGACAGGGGATGGCTACACCTTC. Its protein is CASSLDGTGDGYTF.